The 22 T cell receptor beta chains below were found in one sample sequenced in a study of long-term antiretroviral therapy in people with HIV. Version v3.0 of the immunoSEQ assay was performed at survey level. This table comes from immunoSEQ multiplex PCR, and its TCRdb copy is limited to in-frame clones, with some not included. The sample lists 24,000 or so clones, 65% to 80% occurring once. This specimen consisted of unsorted PBMCs, obtained 0.5 years after starting antiretroviral therapy. The receptors were sampled from a middle-aged woman with HIV.

This clone has only one observation. The CDR3 nucleotides are TGTGCCATCTCAAGAGGACGGGAAAAAGAGACCCAGTACTTC. It yields the protein CAISRGREKETQYF. The rearrangement links TRBV10-3 to TRBJ2-5, with a possible D match to TRBD2 (5 bases). Trimming stripped 8 bases from V and 3 bases from J, with 16 bases between. Germline values: CDR1 ENHRY, CDR2 SYGVKD. The CDR3 spans 14 residues.

The rearrangement uses TRBV11-2 and TRBJ2-3; 8 positions agree with TRBD1. The CDR3 covers 17 residues. Germline CDR1 reads SGHAT; CDR2 reads FQNNGV. The junction had 8 bases not matched to a gene; V was cut back by 0 bases and J by 3 bases. The CDR3 loop is CASSLDNQGALTDTQYF. The CDR3 DNA sequence: TGTGCCAGCAGCTTAGATAACCAGGGGGCCTTAACAGATACGCAGTATTTT.

The chain recombines TRBV30 with TRBJ1-6; D possibly corresponds to TRBD1 (5 bases). Trimming stripped 3 bases from V and 6 bases from J, with 9 bases between. Germline CDR1 and CDR2: GTSNPN and SVGIG (reference sequence). The CDR3 length is 13 residues. The CDR3 DNA sequence: TGTGCCTGGAGAGGGGACCTTAATTCACCCCTCCACTTT. It translates to CAWRGDLNSPLHF.

In its sample, this clone was seen a few times. V gene TRBV7-3 combines with J gene TRBJ2-1, with 7 bases aligning to TRBD2. The junction had 0 bases not matched to a gene; V was cut back by 1 base and J by 9 bases. CDR1 and CDR2 (germline): SGHTA, FQGTGA. The CDR3 length is 12 residues. The CDR3 region is CASSLRGGEQFF. The DNA for the CDR3 is TGTGCCAGCAGCTTAAGGGGGGGTGAGCAGTTCTTC.

This chain connects TRBV6-5 to TRBJ1-5; possibly TRBD1 for D (6 bases). V lost 5 bases to trimming and J lost 2 bases, with 10 bases between them. The CDR3 spans 14 residues. Germline V gene data show CDR1 as MNHEY and CDR2 as SVGAGI. The CDR3 loop reads CASSTRGGNQPQHF. CDR3 in DNA: TGTGCCAGCAGTACCAGGGGTGGCAATCAGCCCCAGCATTTT.

The rearrangement links TRBV27 to TRBJ1-1; no firm D call. The CDR3 is 14 residues long. V was trimmed by 0 bases and J by 0 bases, leaving 5 bases between them. Per germline, CDR1 MNHEY and CDR2 SMNVEV (reference sequence). DNA for the CDR3: TGTGCCAGCAGTTTATCAGGATTGAACACTGAAGCTTTCTTT. Protein: CASSLSGLNTEAFF.

The sample holds a few counts of this clone. This chain connects TRBV5-1 to TRBJ1-1, with 7 bases aligning to TRBD1. The trim removed 0 bases at V and 0 bases at J, leaving 14 bases unmatched. This CDR3 has 19 residues. CDR1 SGHRS and CDR2 YFSETQ come from the germline V gene. The chain's CDR3 is CASSLVQYNRGWMNTEAFF. For the CDR3, the DNA is TGCGCCAGCAGCTTGGTACAATATAACAGGGGTTGGATGAACACTGAAGCTTTCTTT.

The rearrangement links TRBV7-9 to TRBJ1-1, with a weak D call TRBD1 (6 bases). Germline CDR1 reads SEHNR; CDR2 reads FQNEAQ (reference sequence). Trimming shortened V by 1 base and J by 3 bases, and 6 bases separated the two germline ends. This CDR3 region has 13 residues. Written as DNA, the CDR3 is TGTGCCAGCAGCTTAGAGGGGGACACTGAAGCTTTCTTT. Encoded protein: CASSLEGDTEAFF.

V and J are TRBV13 and TRBJ2-1, with D hard to call. Germline V lookup: CDR1 PRHDT, CDR2 FYEKMQ (reference sequence). The CDR3 is 17 amino acids. V lost 3 bases and J 0 bases, leaving 15 bases between the germline ends. CDR3 sequence reads: CASSFGELRFSYNEQFF. In DNA form, the CDR3 reads TGTGCCAGCAGCTTCGGTGAGCTCCGGTTCTCCTACAATGAGCAGTTCTTC.

This clone was found once. The chain employs TRBV27 and TRBJ2-2, with TRBD2 as a possible D gene (6 bases). This CDR3 region has 14 residues. V was shortened by 5 bases and J by 4 bases, with 11 bases between the two germline ends. Germline V gives CDR1 MNHEY, CDR2 SMNVEV (reference sequence). CDR3 region: CASSHLAPTGELFF. The DNA for the CDR3 is TGTGCCAGCAGTCACCTAGCGCCCACCGGGGAGCTGTTTTTT.

This clone came up a few times. The V call is TRBV4-3, the J call TRBJ1-6, with D maybe TRBD1 (5 bases). This CDR3 contains 15 residues. Germline V gives CDR1 LGHNA, CDR2 YSLEER. V lost 0 bases to trimming and J lost 9 bases, with 12 bases between them. The CDR3 sequence is CASSQDLGGGSPLHF. The CDR3 region has the DNA TGCGCCAGCAGCCAAGATCTGGGGGGGGGTTCACCCCTCCACTTT.

This clone has more than one count but fewer than ten. The chain uses TRBV18 and TRBJ2-2, with D possibly TRBD2 on 5 matching bases. The CDR3 length is 13 residues. In germline, CDR1 is KGHSH, CDR2 LQKENI. The V gene lost 5 bases and the J gene lost 4 bases, with 8 bases spanning the gap. The CDR3 nucleotides read TGTGCCAGCTCAGCTAGCCCCACCGGGGAGCTGTTTTTT. Amino acid sequence: CASSASPTGELFF.

This clone turned up a few times. The chain has TRBV1 and TRBJ1-5. TRBV1 represents a pseudogene. CDR3 size: 19 residues. CDR3 amino acids: CTSSQDSSLGRRSNQPQHF. Here the CDR3 DNA reads TGCACCAGCAGCCAAGACTCTTCTCTCGGGAGGAGAAGCAATCAGCCCCAGCATTTT.

The rearrangement uses TRBV5-1 and TRBJ2-5; 8 bases line up with TRBD1. Trimming took 0 bases from V and 11 from J; bases not matched to a gene: 3. This CDR3 contains 12 residues. Germline CDR1 SGHRS, CDR2 YFSETQ. The CDR3 DNA sequence: TGCGCCAGCAGCTTGGAGCAGGGGGCTCAGTACTTC. Protein product: CASSLEQGAQYF.

V and J are TRBV7-2 and TRBJ2-3, with 11 bases aligning to TRBD2. This CDR3 is 17 amino acids long. From germline, CDR1 is SGHTA and CDR2 FQGNSA. Trimming at V came to 0 bases and at J to 0 bases, leaving 2 bases not matched to a gene. The CDR3 loop reads CASSLATSGASTDTQYF. CDR3 in DNA: TGTGCCAGCAGCTTAGCGACTAGCGGGGCTAGCACAGATACGCAGTATTTT.

In DNA form, the CDR3 reads TGTGCCAGCAGGCGCCCTTCCACAGATACGCAGTATTTT. Amino acid sequence: CASRRPSTDTQYF. The rearrangement joins TRBV28 to TRBJ2-3, with no clear D. Germline CDR1 MDHEN, CDR2 SYDVKM. V was shortened by 6 bases and J by 2 bases, with 9 bases between the two germline ends. The CDR3 has 13 residues. The variable domain in full, with the rest retrieved from reference TRBV28 and TRBJ2-3, is DVKVTQSSRYLVKRTGEKVFLECVQDMDHENMFWYRQDPGLGLRLIYFSYDVKMKEKGDIPEGYSVSREKKERFSLILESASTNQTSMYLCASRRPSTDTQYFGPGTRLTVL.

The rearrangement uses TRBV7-9 and TRBJ1-2; D is perhaps TRBD1 (6 bases). The V gene lost 5 bases and the J gene lost 7 bases, with 20 bases spanning the gap. CDR3 size: 15 residues. Looked up from germline, CDR1 is SEHNR and CDR2 is FQNEAQ (reference sequence). CDR3 DNA: TGTGCCAGCAGCCTTACCGGACAGCTTCTAGGTGGCTACACCTTC. Translating gives CASSLTGQLLGGYTF.

The gene calls are TRBV7-2 and TRBJ1-2; D perhaps matches TRBD1 (6 bases). Per the germline V gene, CDR1 is SGHTA and CDR2 is FQGNSA. With 2 bases removed from V and 4 bases from J, the gap between germline ends came to 14 bases. This CDR3 is built from 15 residues. CDR3 DNA sequence: TGTGCCAGCAGCTTAAAGCCGGGGGCTGGCTATGGCTACACCTTC. Translation gives CASSLKPGAGYGYTF.

The rearrangement uses TRBV5-1 and TRBJ1-1; D is uncertain. Germline V gene lookup returns CDR1 SGHRS and CDR2 YFSETQ. V was shortened by 2 bases and J by 1 base, with 9 bases between the two germline ends. The CDR3 is 14 amino acids. The CDR3 coding sequence is TGCGCCAGCAGCTTTACCGCAGCGAACACTGAAGCTTTCTTT. Translated, it gives CASSFTAANTEAFF.

The rearrangement links TRBV7-8 to TRBJ2-7, with D uncertain. The CDR3 totals 13 residues. CDR1 and CDR2 from the germline V gene are SGHVS and FQNEAQ. Trimming cost V 2 bases and J 3 bases, with 8 bases left between them. The CDR3 sequence: CASSLLYSYEQYF. CDR3 DNA sequence: TGTGCCAGCAGCTTATTGTACAGCTACGAGCAGTACTTC.

The rearrangement joins TRBV7-2 to TRBJ2-2; D is perhaps TRBD1 (6 bases). Germline CDR1 SGHTA, CDR2 FQGNSA. The V end was cut by 5 bases, the J end by 5 bases, with 12 bases between. This CDR3 is 14 amino acids long. CDR3 amino acids: CASSPVGGTGELFF. The CDR3 DNA follows: TGTGCCAGCAGCCCCGTAGGGGGTACCGGGGAGCTGTTTTTT.

This clone was picked up one time. The genes are TRBV19 and TRBJ1-2, with D perhaps matching TRBD1 (6 bases). Trimming took 2 bases from V and 4 from J, leaving 11 bases between them. In germline, CDR1 is LNHDA, CDR2 SQIVND (reference sequence). The CDR3 is 14 amino acids. The chain's CDR3 is CASSIWGTPYGYTF. The CDR3 DNA is TGTGCCAGTAGTATATGGGGGACACCCTATGGCTACACCTTC.